The 21 T cell receptor beta chains reported below all come from one sample, sequenced in a study of post-analysis software for immune sequencing data. These receptors lack a known antigen. Notes on the study in general: TRBV segments more frequent in patients than in controls numbered roughly 5 and included TRBV5-6, TRBV5-1 and TRBV20-1.

The authors incorporated unique molecular identifiers into the TCR beta cDNA libraries. From the PCR reads, TCRdb called clonotypes with MiXCR, one entry per CDR3 protein. The sample has 750,000 to 900,000 distinct CDR3 sequences, roughly 46% seen once; the top ten hold around 4.7%. The sequencing input was blood. The source of these receptors is a girl under 18 with multiple sclerosis.

There are a few counts of this clonotype. The chain links TRBV24-1 to TRBJ1-2, with TRBD1 matching over 11 bases. V dropped 0 bases and J dropped 8; count of bases not matched to a gene: 10. Germline values: CDR1 KGHDR, CDR2 SFDVKD. The CDR3 consists of 17 residues. CDR3 nucleotide sequence: TGTGCCACCAGTGATTTGCCCGGGACAGGGGGTGTCGGCGGCTACACCTTC. This translates into CATSDLPGTGGVGGYTF.

The chain combines TRBV5-5 with TRBJ2-7, with D perhaps matching TRBD1 (6 bases). The CDR3 is 12 residues long. Germline V gene data show CDR1 as SGHKS and CDR2 as YYEKEE (reference sequence). V lost 5 bases, J lost 6 bases, and 12 bases lay in between. CDR3 sequence (DNA): TGTGCCAGCAGTCGGGACAAGGGCGAGCAGTACTTC. It codes for CASSRDKGEQYF.

The sample holds a few counts of this clonotype. This chain uses TRBV5-5 with TRBJ2-7; D perhaps matches TRBD1 (5 bases). CDR3 size: 15 residues. With 4 bases removed from V and 1 base from J, the gap between germline ends came to 15 bases. Germline-derived CDR1 and CDR2 are SGHKS and YYEKEE (reference sequence). CDR3 bases: TGTGCCAGCAGCCTGACAGTCTTGGGATCCTACGAGCAGTACTTC. Protein: CASSLTVLGSYEQYF. The full variable domain, in which reference TRBV5-5 and TRBJ2-7 provide the parts outside the CDR3, is DAGVTQSPTHLIKTRGQQVTLRCSPISGHKSVSWYQQVLGQGPQFIFQYYEKEERGRGNFPDRFSARQFPNYSSELNVNALLLGDSALYLCASSLTVLGSYEQYFGPGTRLTVT.

The V gene is TRBV6-1, the J gene TRBJ2-1; 10 positions match TRBD2. With V trimmed by 2 bases and J by 6 bases, 7 bases remained unmatched. The CDR3 contains 16 residues. Germline loops: CDR1 MNHNS, CDR2 SASEGT. Written as DNA, the CDR3 is TGTGCCAGCAGTGAATTATCTCGGACTAGCGGCAATGAGCAGTTCTTC. As protein: CASSELSRTSGNEQFF.

The V call is TRBV6-5, the J call TRBJ1-2; no firm D call. In germline, CDR1 is MNHEY, CDR2 SVGAGI. Deletions cut 6 bases from V and 2 bases from J, with 10 bases between. The CDR3 covers 13 residues. CDR3 loop: CASSGRNNYGYTF. CDR3 in DNA: TGTGCCAGCAGCGGGCGGAACAACTATGGCTACACCTTC.

The J gene is TRBJ2-1, the V gene TRBV3-1, with D tentatively TRBD1 (6 bases). The CDR3 spans 17 residues. The ends were cut back, 2 bases at V and 4 bases at J, with 18 bases in the middle. CDR1 and CDR2 from the germline V gene are LGHDT and YNNKEL (reference sequence). CDR3 sequence (DNA): TGTGCCAGCAGCCAACCGGGTCAGGGGATAATTTACAATGAGCAGTTCTTC. Protein: CASSQPGQGIIYNEQFF.

The sample holds a few counts of this clonotype. At one end, the junction sequence differs from germline, possibly due to a read error. The chain employs TRBV12-3 or TRBV12-4 and TRBJ1-6; 7 bases agree with TRBD1. The CDR3 spans 17 residues. The CDR3, as DNA: TGTGCCAGCAGTTTGGGCTCTCGTGGGACAGCTCCGACACCCCCCCACTTT. Translated: CASSLGSRGTAPTPPHF.

The CDR3 loop reads CASSPPAGGYNEQFF. In DNA, the CDR3 is TGTGCCAGCAGCCCCCCAGCGGGAGGATACAATGAGCAGTTCTTC. This chain joins TRBV3-1 and TRBJ2-1; 9 bases are a match to TRBD2. From germline, CDR1 is LGHDT and CDR2 YNNKEL (reference sequence). V lost 4 bases and J lost 4; bases outside the gene matches: 5. This CDR3 comprises 15 residues.

This clonotype came up many times. The CDR3 DNA sequence: TGTGCCAGCAGTTTAGACTCCTCATCTTACAATGAGCAGTTCTTC. Translation gives CASSLDSSSYNEQFF. V gene TRBV12-3 or TRBV12-4 combines with J gene TRBJ2-1, with no clear D. The V and J ends lost 1 base and 4 bases respectively, with 11 bases between them. The length of the CDR3 is 15 residues.

The chain links TRBV20-1 to TRBJ2-7, with D possibly being TRBD2 (6 bases). The CDR3 totals 13 residues. Germline V gene data show CDR1 as DFQATT and CDR2 as SNEGSKA (reference sequence). Between the trimmed V and J ends, which lost 3 bases and 6 bases, there was a span of 15 bases. The CDR3, as DNA: TGCAGTGCTAGGCTTCCCGGGGGTGGCGAGCAGTACTTC. Its protein is CSARLPGGGEQYF.

This clonotype occurred a few times. V is TRBV7-8 and J is TRBJ2-3; 11 bases map to TRBD2. The CDR3 is 19 residues long. V gave up 5 bases and J gave up 2 bases; unmatched junction bases: 15. CDR1 is SGHVS, CDR2 FQNEAQ, per germline. DNA of the CDR3: TGTGCCAGCAGCCCCTGGGAAACTAGCGGGAGACTTGACACAGATACGCAGTATTTT. Translation: CASSPWETSGRLDTDTQYF.

The count of this clonotype is one. J is TRBJ2-7 and V is TRBV2; no clear D gene. Trimming cost V 6 bases and J 7 bases, with 22 bases left between them. CDR1 SNHLY and CDR2 FYNNEI come from the germline V gene. This CDR3 is 15 amino acids long. The CDR3 spells CASSRDDRALGEQYF. The CDR3 nucleotides read TGTGCCAGCAGCCGAGACGATAGGGCTTTGGGGGAGCAGTACTTC.

This clonotype was counted once. V is TRBV12-3 or TRBV12-4 and J is TRBJ2-7, with D uncertain. Trimming took off 3 bases at V and 3 bases at J, with 21 bases between the two ends. There are 17 residues in the CDR3. This CDR3 reads CASSFGPVRSPYYEQYF. DNA for the CDR3: TGTGCCAGCAGTTTTGGCCCCGTTCGGTCTCCCTACTACGAGCAGTACTTC.

Turning to this clonotype: The junction does not match germline at one end; this may be a read error. The rearrangement uses TRBV6-5 and TRBJ2-6; D is perhaps TRBD1 (5 bases). CDR1 is MNHEY, CDR2 SVGAGI, per germline. The CDR3 is made up of 15 amino acids. The CDR3 protein is CASSRQISGANVRTF. The DNA of the CDR3 is TGTGCCAGCAGTAGACAAATCTCTGGGGCCAACGTCCGGACTTTC.

On this clonotype itself: A read error is possible here, since a much larger clone lies one base away. The chain links TRBV7-2 to TRBJ2-6, with 8 bases fitting TRBD1. The CDR3 is 17 residues long. CDR1 is SGHTA and CDR2 is FQGNSA in the germline V gene. J gave up 0 bases and V 7 bases, and 8 bases lay outside the gene matches. CDR3 nucleotide sequence: TGTGCCAGCAACTCGCAGGGGGCGCGCTCTGGGGCCAACGTCCTGACTTTC. This encodes CASNSQGARSGANVLTF.

The V call is TRBV2, the J call TRBJ2-7; 7 bases line up with TRBD1. V was pared by 6 bases and J by 2 bases, with 10 bases of the junction left unmatched. The CDR3 totals 15 residues. The germline V gene has CDR1 SNHLY and CDR2 FYNNEI. In DNA, the CDR3 is TGTGCCAGCAGCCCAACCGGGACAGTAACCTACGAGCAGTACTTC. Translating gives CASSPTGTVTYEQYF. Complete variable domain (other parts from reference TRBV2 and TRBJ2-7): EPEVTQTPSHQVTQMGQEVILRCVPISNHLYFYWYRQILGQKVEFLVSFYNNEISEKSEIFDDQFSVERPDGSNFTLKIRSTKLEDSAMYFCASSPTGTVTYEQYFGPGTRLTVT.

This chain joins TRBV30 and TRBJ2-5; D gene unclear. The J call may be wrong; the DNA end is better matched by TRBJ2-7. CDR3 size: 13 residues. Germline CDR1 is GTSNPN and CDR2 is SVGIG (reference sequence). CDR3 DNA: TGTGCCTGGACAGACGGCGGTACCTACGAGCAGTACTTC. This sequence encodes CAWTDGGTYEQYF.

This clonotype was counted a few times. The chain uses TRBV20-1 and TRBJ2-7, with D perhaps matching TRBD2 (5 bases). Trimming shortened V by 3 bases and J by 3 bases, and 12 bases separated the two germline ends. Per the germline V gene, CDR1 is DFQATT and CDR2 is SNEGSKA (reference sequence). The CDR3 has 13 residues. The CDR3 DNA sequence: TGCAGTGCTAGCCTCCGGAGCGGCTACGAGCAGTACTTC. Translation gives CSASLRSGYEQYF.

In the case of this clonotype: One junction end disagrees with the germline gene, perhaps due to a read error. The chain joins TRBV7-3 to TRBJ2-1; 11 positions match TRBD2. This CDR3 is built from 15 residues. CDR1 is SGHTA, CDR2 FQGTGA, per germline. The DNA for the CDR3 is TGTGCCAGCAGCCTAACTAGCGGGAGTTATGTTGAGCAGTTCTTC. This gives the protein CASSLTSGSYVEQFF.

This sequence joins TRBV11-1 and TRBJ2-1, with D unresolved. With 2 bases removed from V and 3 bases from J, the gap between germline ends came to 11 bases. Looked up from germline, CDR1 is SGHAT and CDR2 is FQDESV (reference sequence). This CDR3 is built from 15 residues. The CDR3 spells CASSLILSSYNEQFF. The CDR3, as DNA: TGTGCCAGCAGCTTAATCCTTAGTAGCTACAATGAGCAGTTCTTC.

The chain is built from TRBV3-1 and TRBJ2-1, with a tentative D call TRBD2 (6 bases). Trimming left V 4 bases short and J 4 bases short, with 17 bases between. Germline V gene lookup returns CDR1 LGHDT and CDR2 YNNKEL (reference sequence). This CDR3 is 16 amino acids long. The CDR3 loop reads CASSPQTSGTYNEQFF. The DNA of the CDR3 is TGTGCCAGCAGCCCACAGACTAGTGGGACTTACAATGAGCAGTTCTTC.